The 31 T cell receptor beta chains given below trace back to one sample, sequenced in a study of Ad26.COV2.S vaccination and SARS-CoV-2 variants. The treatment here: some 20 received Ad26.COV2.S at low or high dose, single or two shots; about 5 received placebo; per-sample allocation not given. Specimens were obtained on day 63 following the first vaccine or placebo injection. Sequencing used immunoSEQ multiplex PCR; TCRdb keeps in-frame clones, though not all of them. The table shows about 370,000 clones, with roughly nine tenths occurring only once. The material sequenced was peripheral blood, taken in a trial of Ad26.COV2.S vaccine versus placebo. All receptors derive from a person aged 18-65 years who received the Ad26.COV2.S COVID-19 vaccine or a placebo.

The rearrangement links TRBV12-5 to TRBJ1-5, with unresolved D. CDR3 size: 12 residues. Trimming cost V 2 bases and J 4 bases, with 3 bases left between them. Germline V gene sequence: CDR1 LGHNT, CDR2 FRNRAP. The CDR3 is CASGLLNQPQHF. CDR3 nucleotides: TGTGCTAGTGGTTTGTTAAATCAGCCCCAGCATTTT.

CDR3 sequence: CASIPASGGINEQFF. The CDR3 coding sequence is TGTGCCAGCATCCCGGCTAGCGGGGGTATCAATGAGCAGTTCTTC. V gene TRBV6-5 combines with J gene TRBJ2-1, with 10 bases matching TRBD2. The CDR3 is 15 amino acids. Per germline, CDR1 MNHEY and CDR2 SVGAGI. The J segment lost 6 bases and the V segment lost 7 bases, leaving 9 bases of the junction unmatched.

The chain links TRBV7-2 to TRBJ1-4, with a weak D call TRBD1 (5 bases). This CDR3 region has 20 residues. Germline CDR1 is SGHTA and CDR2 is FQGNSA. V shed 0 bases and J shed 10 bases, with 30 bases lying between them. The CDR3 DNA is TGTGCCAGCAGCTTAGCTACCTTTCCGTTAAGGACAAGGAAGAGGGGAAAACTGTTTTTT. It specifies CASSLATFPLRTRKRGKLFF.

The V gene is TRBV5-5, the J gene TRBJ2-2; D might be TRBD2 (6 bases). There are 14 residues in the CDR3. V was trimmed by 7 bases and J by 4 bases, leaving 14 bases between them. Germline CDR1 reads SGHKS; CDR2 reads YYEKEE (reference sequence). The CDR3 protein is CASQRLASTGELFF. For the CDR3, the DNA is TGTGCCAGCCAAAGGCTAGCGTCCACCGGGGAGCTGTTTTTT.

The chain uses TRBV7-6 and TRBJ2-1; 7 bases map to TRBD2. Looked up from germline, CDR1 is SGHVS and CDR2 is FNYEAQ. This CDR3 comprises 17 residues. Trimming took 1 base from V and 5 from J; bases not matched to a gene: 11. The CDR3 sequence: CASSLERGGIMNNEQFF. In DNA, the CDR3 is TGTGCCAGCAGCTTAGAACGGGGAGGGATTATGAACAATGAGCAGTTCTTC.

The chain uses TRBV7-9 and TRBJ2-1; 7 nucleotides match TRBD1. This CDR3 contains 15 residues. Trimming cost V 3 bases and J 8 bases; bases outside gene matches: 10. Germline CDR1 and CDR2: SEHNR and FQNEAQ (reference sequence). CDR3 in amino acids: CASSLLGHRGDEQFF. CDR3 bases: TGTGCCAGCAGCTTGCTCGGCCACAGGGGAGATGAGCAGTTCTTC.

The chain links TRBV7-2 to TRBJ2-4; D perhaps matches TRBD1 (5 bases). V gave up 5 bases and J gave up 0 bases, with 11 bases separating them. CDR3 length equals 15 residues. CDR1 and CDR2 from the germline V gene are SGHTA and FQGNSA. The CDR3 here is CASSPGILAKNIQYF. Here the CDR3 DNA reads TGTGCCAGCAGCCCAGGGATTCTAGCCAAAAACATTCAGTACTTC.

This clone has only a few counts. This sequence joins TRBV6-5 and TRBJ1-2, with 9 bases fitting TRBD1. V dropped 2 bases and J dropped 5; count of bases not matched to a gene: 6. CDR3 size: 15 residues. Germline V gene lookup returns CDR1 MNHEY and CDR2 SVGAGI. The CDR3 loop is CASSYPTGTGYGYTF. CDR3 DNA: TGTGCCAGCAGTTACCCAACCGGGACAGGGTATGGCTACACCTTC.

The V and J genes are TRBV5-1 and TRBJ2-1, with a tentative D call TRBD2 (6 bases). The CDR3 runs to 14 residues. Trimming removed 4 bases at V and 4 bases at J, with 12 bases between. Germline values: CDR1 SGHRS, CDR2 YFSETQ. CDR3 coding DNA: TGCGCCAGCAGCATGGCGGAGGGGTACAATGAGCAGTTCTTC. As protein: CASSMAEGYNEQFF.

This clone was counted once. The CDR3 loop reads CATLSGGGNTQYF. CDR3 coding DNA: TGTGCCACCCTTAGCGGGGGCGGAAATACGCAGTATTTT. The rearrangement uses TRBV18 and TRBJ2-3; 9 bases match TRBD2. There are 13 residues in the CDR3. V shed 10 bases, J shed 7 bases, and the junction held 9 bases outside the gene matches. Germline-derived CDR1 and CDR2 are KGHSH and LQKENI.

The sample holds one count of this clone. CDR3: CASSMGQGYYGYTF. The CDR3 DNA follows: TGCGCCAGCAGCATGGGACAGGGGTACTATGGCTACACCTTC. The chain couples TRBV5-1 to TRBJ1-2, with 10 bases matching TRBD1. This CDR3 is 14 amino acids long. V gave up 4 bases and J gave up 3 bases; unmatched junction bases: 3. CDR1 is SGHRS and CDR2 is YFSETQ in the germline V gene.

The chain's CDR3 is CASSPRTGSYNEQFF. CDR3 DNA: TGTGCCAGCAGCCCGAGGACAGGCTCCTACAATGAGCAGTTCTTC. The rearrangement joins TRBV5-5 to TRBJ2-1; 7 bases agree with TRBD1. The CDR3 has 15 amino acids. Trimming took 4 bases from V and 0 from J; bases not matched to a gene: 4. Germline CDR1 and CDR2: SGHKS and YYEKEE (reference sequence).

The chain combines TRBV7-8 with TRBJ2-2, with TRBD2 as a possible D gene (7 bases). Germline V gene lookup returns CDR1 SGHVS and CDR2 FQNEAQ. The CDR3 spans 16 residues. Trimming pared 5 bases from V and 4 bases from J, leaving 17 bases between. The CDR3 nucleotides are TGTGCCAGCAGCCGACTTGGGGGCGGGAGCACCGGGGAGCTGTTTTTT. It specifies CASSRLGGGSTGELFF.

This clone was seen only once. This chain joins TRBV7-9 and TRBJ1-1; D is unresolved. Trimming stripped 1 base from V and 8 bases from J, with 8 bases between. Per germline, CDR1 SEHNR and CDR2 FQNEAQ (reference sequence). The CDR3 covers 12 residues. CDR3 region: CASSLEVQEAFF. In DNA form, the CDR3 reads TGTGCCAGCAGCTTAGAGGTACAGGAAGCTTTCTTT. The whole variable domain, remainder taken from reference TRBV7-9 and TRBJ1-1, is DTGVSQNPRHKITKRGQNVTFRCDPISEHNRLYWYRQTLGQGPEFLTYFQNEAQLEKSRLLSDRFSAERPKGSFSTLEIQRTEQGDSAMYLCASSLEVQEAFFGQGTRLTVV.

This chain uses TRBV5-1 with TRBJ1-4, with 8 nucleotides matching TRBD1. There are 15 residues in the CDR3. J gave up 7 bases and V 4 bases, and 9 bases lay outside the gene matches. Germline-derived CDR1 and CDR2 are SGHRS and YFSETQ. The chain's CDR3 is CASSTTGQGVEKLFF. CDR3 sequence (DNA): TGCGCCAGCAGCACCACTGGACAGGGCGTTGAAAAACTGTTTTTT.

This chain links TRBV14 with TRBJ1-2; D is unclear. In germline, CDR1 is SGHDN, CDR2 FVKESK. This CDR3 has 15 amino acids. Trimming left V 2 bases short and J 2 bases short, with 12 bases between. The CDR3 DNA reads as TGTGCCAGCAGCCAATTTCATGGCGGAAACTATGGCTACACCTTC. It yields the protein CASSQFHGGNYGYTF.

This chain links TRBV3-1 (or the pseudogene TRBV3-2) with TRBJ1-1; a possible D gene is TRBD1 (6 bases). The germline V gene encodes CDR1 LGHDT and CDR2 YNNKEL (reference sequence). The V gene lost 2 bases and the J gene lost 1 base, with 14 bases spanning the gap. This CDR3 is built from 16 residues. The chain's CDR3 is CASSQYRPGQNTEAFF. The CDR3 DNA reads as TGTGCCAGCAGCCAATACAGACCGGGACAGAACACTGAAGCTTTCTTT.

This rearrangement joins TRBV24-1 to TRBJ2-3; tentatively, D is TRBD1 (6 bases). Germline assignment: CDR1 KGHDR and CDR2 SFDVKD. V gave up 4 bases and J gave up 3 bases, with 13 bases separating them. The CDR3 loop spans 15 amino acids. Here the CDR3 reads CATSDPSTGTDTQYF. The CDR3 nucleotides read TGTGCCACCAGTGACCCATCAACAGGGACAGATACGCAGTATTTT.

The V call is TRBV11-2, the J call TRBJ2-1; D unresolved. V lost 3 bases and J 4 bases, leaving 13 bases between the germline ends. CDR1 is SGHAT and CDR2 is FQNNGV in the germline V gene. CDR3 size: 15 residues. The CDR3 DNA follows: TGTGCCAGCAGCTTTAGACAAGCGACTTACAATGAGCAGTTCTTC. It yields the protein CASSFRQATYNEQFF.

The genes are TRBV3-1 (or the pseudogene TRBV3-2) and TRBJ2-7; 11 bases are shared with TRBD2. V lost 4 bases to trimming and J lost 0 bases; unmatched junction nucleotides: 5. The CDR3 length is 16 residues. Germline assignment: CDR1 LGHDT and CDR2 YNNKEL (reference sequence). This chain's CDR3 is CASSPSGGPSSYEQYF. The CDR3 region has the DNA TGTGCCAGCAGCCCTAGCGGGGGGCCGAGCTCCTACGAGCAGTACTTC.

The chain carries TRBV14 and TRBJ1-1; D is unclear. Germline V CDR1 and CDR2: SGHDN, FVKESK. Trimming removed 3 bases from V and 0 bases from J, with 11 bases in between. The CDR3 contains 15 residues. The CDR3 nucleotides are TGTGCCAGCAGCCACGGACCCTATTTGAACACTGAAGCTTTCTTT. The encoded protein is CASSHGPYLNTEAFF. Complete variable domain (other parts from reference TRBV14 and TRBJ1-1): EAGVTQFPSHSVIEKGQTVTLRCDPISGHDNLYWYRRVMGKEIKFLLHFVKESKQDESGMPNNRFLAERTGGTYSTLKVQPAELEDSGVYFCASSHGPYLNTEAFFGQGTRLTVV.

The CDR3 is CASSLGWGFGQNYGYTF. Written as DNA, the CDR3 is TGTGCCAGCAGCTTGGGGTGGGGATTCGGACAGAACTATGGCTACACCTTC. The genes are TRBV13 and TRBJ1-2; tentatively, D is TRBD1 (6 bases). Germline V gene sequence: CDR1 PRHDT, CDR2 FYEKMQ (reference sequence). Trimming pared 3 bases from V and 2 bases from J, leaving 19 bases between. This CDR3 comprises 17 residues.

This chain links TRBV12-3 or TRBV12-4 with TRBJ2-7; no clear D. This CDR3 contains 13 residues. V dropped 3 bases and J dropped 1 base, with 7 bases sitting between them. The CDR3 sequence: CASSFQESYEQYF. The CDR3 DNA is TGTGCCAGCAGTTTCCAGGAGTCCTACGAGCAGTACTTC.

This clone is a singleton in its sample. This chain connects TRBV5-1 to TRBJ1-2; 9 bases line up with TRBD1. This CDR3 region has 15 residues. After removal of 4 bases from V and 5 bases from J, the junction contained 9 bases not matched to a gene. Germline V gene sequence: CDR1 SGHRS, CDR2 YFSETQ. The CDR3 sequence: CASSPGTGIGYGYTF. CDR3 nucleotides: TGCGCCAGCAGCCCCGGGACAGGGATTGGATATGGCTACACCTTC.

This chain uses TRBV7-8 with TRBJ2-3, with D unresolved. The germline V and J ends were trimmed by 5 bases and 2 bases, with 11 bases remaining between them. This CDR3 has 14 amino acids. Per the germline V gene, CDR1 is SGHVS and CDR2 is FQNEAQ. CDR3 sequence reads: CASSLGLSTDTQYF. CDR3 nucleotide sequence: TGTGCCAGCAGCCTCGGGCTCTCCACAGATACGCAGTATTTT.

The count of this clone is one. The chain uses TRBV7-2 and TRBJ2-3; D remains unclear. V lost 1 base to trimming and J lost 4 bases, with 9 bases between them. The CDR3 spans 14 residues. Germline CDR1 reads SGHTA; CDR2 reads FQGNSA. The CDR3 region is CASSLGSFSDTQYF. CDR3 nucleotide sequence: TGTGCCAGCAGCTTAGGGTCGTTCTCAGATACGCAGTATTTT.

This clone was observed at least ten times. The CDR3 region is CASSIGQGGHEQYF. CDR3 sequence (DNA): TGCGCCAGCAGCATCGGACAGGGAGGCCACGAGCAGTACTTC. This rearrangement joins TRBV5-1 to TRBJ2-7; TRBD1 matches 8 bases. V was pared by 4 bases and J by 5 bases, with 8 bases of the junction left unmatched. CDR3 length: 14 amino acids. The V gene's germline CDR1 is SGHRS and CDR2 YFSETQ.

This chain uses TRBV11-2 with TRBJ1-2; D perhaps matches TRBD1 (5 bases). Germline V lookup: CDR1 SGHAT, CDR2 FQNNGV. The CDR3 covers 15 residues. With 3 bases removed from V and 5 bases from J, the gap between germline ends came to 16 bases. CDR3 sequence reads: CASSFGTPAFYGYTF. The DNA of the CDR3 is TGTGCCAGCAGCTTCGGGACTCCTGCTTTTTATGGCTACACCTTC.

The chain is built from TRBV4-1 and TRBJ2-7, with D unresolved. The CDR3 totals 15 residues. With 0 bases removed from V and 2 bases from J, the gap between germline ends came to 11 bases. CDR1 is MGHRA and CDR2 is YSYEKL in the germline V gene. The CDR3 bases are TGCGCCAGCAGCCAAGACTCGGGTCTTACCTACGAGCAGTACTTC. As protein: CASSQDSGLTYEQYF.

The sample holds one count of this clone. V usage is TRBV5-6 and J usage is TRBJ2-2, with D perhaps given as TRBD1 or TRBD2 (7 bases each). This CDR3 region has 15 residues. Germline V gene data show CDR1 as SGHDT and CDR2 as YYEEEE. The ends were cut back, 2 bases at V and 4 bases at J, with 12 bases in the middle. CDR3 DNA: TGTGCCAGCAGCTTCACAGGGGAGGGCACCGGGGAGCTGTTTTTT. Translating gives CASSFTGEGTGELFF.

This sequence joins TRBV3-1 (or the pseudogene TRBV3-2) and TRBJ1-2, with TRBD1 identical over 7 bases. Germline V CDR1 and CDR2: LGHDT, YNNKEL (reference sequence). The CDR3 contains 14 residues. With 2 bases clipped from V and 8 bases from J, the junction kept 8 bases outside the gene matches. The CDR3 loop is CASSQNDRVKGYTF. The CDR3 region has the DNA TGTGCCAGCAGCCAAAACGACAGGGTGAAGGGCTACACCTTC.